The 18 T cell receptor beta chains below were found in one sample sequenced in a study of radiotherapy plus CTLA-4 blockade in lung cancer. Profiling relied on immunoSEQ multiplex PCR, and the TCRdb table lists in-frame clones only, not all of them. The data contain 30,000 to 40,000 clones, less than 75% of them singletons. The sample in question was peripheral blood, obtained from a patient treated with radiotherapy plus ipilimumab. The source is a human donor with non-small cell lung cancer who had stable disease on radiotherapy plus ipilimumab.

The V and J genes are TRBV4-1 and TRBJ2-7; 9 bases agree with TRBD2. V was clipped by 0 bases and J by 3 bases; unmatched bases: 9. CDR1 is MGHRA and CDR2 is YSYEKL in the germline V gene. This CDR3 comprises 17 residues. The CDR3 sequence is CASSQEITGAGGYEQYF. The CDR3 region has the DNA TGCGCCAGCAGCCAAGAAATCACCGGAGCGGGAGGCTACGAGCAGTACTTC.

This clone turned up a few times. This chain joins TRBV5-4 and TRBJ2-3; D not resolved. Trimming cost V 4 bases and J 0 bases, with 9 bases left between them. Germline values: CDR1 SGHNT, CDR2 YYREEE (reference sequence). The CDR3 loop spans 14 amino acids. CDR3 in amino acids: CASSPGRSTDTQYF. CDR3 nucleotide sequence: TGTGCCAGCAGCCCCGGACGGAGCACAGATACGCAGTATTTT. Using reference TRBV5-4 and TRBJ2-3 for the parts outside the CDR3, the full variable domain is ETGVTQSPTHLIKTRGQQVTLRCSSQSGHNTVSWYQQALGQGPQFIFQYYREEENGRGNFPPRFSGLQFPNYSSELNVNALELDDSALYLCASSPGRSTDTQYFGPGTRLTVL.

For this clone: Other DNA sequences in the same sample also yield this CDR3. The genes are TRBV12-1 and TRBJ2-7; no DNA check was done on the table's D call, TRBD1. TRBV12-1 is a pseudogene segment. This CDR3 is 15 amino acids long. CDR3 in amino acids: CASSPLLGHSYEQYF. DNA of the CDR3: TGTGCCAGCAGCCCCCTTCTGGGGCACTCCTACGAGCAATACTTC.

The rearrangement links TRBV28 to TRBJ2-7; TRBD1 matches 8 bases. The CDR3 has 15 amino acids. CDR1 is MDHEN and CDR2 is SYDVKM in the germline V gene. Trimming removed 6 bases from V and 7 bases from J; junction bases left unmatched: 14. The CDR3 nucleotides read TGTGCCAGCAGCTCTTGGAACAGGGGGTCTGGAGAGCAGTACTTC. Translated, it gives CASSSWNRGSGEQYF.

The rearrangement uses TRBV7-2 and TRBJ2-7, with D possibly being TRBD2 (5 bases). Germline CDR1 is SGHTA and CDR2 is FQGNSA. CDR3 length equals 14 residues. Trimming took 5 bases from V and 1 from J, leaving 12 bases between them. The CDR3 bases are TGTGCCAGCAGCCTAGGAGGCGGGTCCTACGAGCAGTACTTC. Its translation is CASSLGGGSYEQYF.

The genes are TRBV14 and TRBJ1-1; D unresolved. Germline V lookup: CDR1 SGHDN, CDR2 FVKESK. CDR3 size: 14 residues. V lost 0 bases to trimming and J lost 1 base, with 6 bases between them. This CDR3 is CASSQESRNTEAFF. Written as DNA, the CDR3 is TGTGCCAGCAGCCAAGAATCGCGGAACACTGAAGCTTTCTTT. The whole variable domain, remainder taken from reference TRBV14 and TRBJ1-1, is EAGVTQFPSHSVIEKGQTVTLRCDPISGHDNLYWYRRVMGKEIKFLLHFVKESKQDESGMPNNRFLAERTGGTYSTLKVQPAELEDSGVYFCASSQESRNTEAFFGQGTRLTVV.

V usage is TRBV7-9 and J usage is TRBJ2-3; 12 bases agree with TRBD2. CDR1 is SEHNR, CDR2 FQNEAQ, per germline (reference sequence). V lost 5 bases, J lost 2 bases, and 5 bases stayed unmatched. The CDR3 loop spans 16 amino acids. The CDR3 sequence: CASSPGLAGFTDTQYF. The CDR3 nucleotides are TGTGCCAGCAGCCCTGGACTAGCGGGATTCACAGATACGCAGTATTTT.

The chain joins TRBV5-1 to TRBJ1-2; no firm D call. CDR1 and CDR2 from the germline V gene are SGHRS and YFSETQ. Trimming shortened V by 0 bases and J by 4 bases, and 10 bases separated the two germline ends. CDR3 length equals 14 residues. The CDR3, as DNA: TGCGCCAGCAGCTTGGGGACGGGAAGCTATGGCTACACCTTC. Translating gives CASSLGTGSYGYTF. The full variable domain, in which reference TRBV5-1 and TRBJ1-2 provide the parts outside the CDR3, is KAGVTQTPRYLIKTRGQQVTLSCSPISGHRSVSWYQQTPGQGLQFLFEYFSETQRNKGNFPGRFSGRQFSNSRSEMNVSTLELGDSALYLCASSLGTGSYGYTFGSGTRLTVV.

The chain carries TRBV5-1 and TRBJ2-3; 7 nucleotides align to TRBD1. Trimming removed 5 bases from V and 0 bases from J; junction bases left unmatched: 3. Germline V lookup: CDR1 SGHRS, CDR2 YFSETQ. The CDR3 spans 14 residues. CDR3 amino acids: CASRWTGSTDTQYF. CDR3 in DNA: TGCGCCAGCAGATGGACAGGTAGCACAGATACGCAGTATTTT. Combining the CDR3 with reference TRBV5-1 and TRBJ2-3 gives the whole variable domain KAGVTQTPRYLIKTRGQQVTLSCSPISGHRSVSWYQQTPGQGLQFLFEYFSETQRNKGNFPGRFSGRQFSNSRSEMNVSTLELGDSALYLCASRWTGSTDTQYFGPGTRLTVL.

This clone occurred once. V usage is TRBV5-1 and J usage is TRBJ2-7; 8 bases line up with TRBD1. CDR3 size: 15 residues. Germline loops: CDR1 SGHRS, CDR2 YFSETQ. V was clipped by 4 bases and J by 6 bases; unmatched bases: 12. CDR3 loop: CASSLDRVPFGEQYF. CDR3 sequence (DNA): TGCGCCAGCAGCCTGGACAGGGTCCCTTTTGGCGAGCAGTACTTC.

The chain recombines TRBV2 with TRBJ2-7; the match to TRBD1 covers 9 bases. Germline CDR1 reads SNHLY; CDR2 reads FYNNEI. This CDR3 contains 18 residues. The V segment lost 8 bases and the J segment 3 bases; nucleotides outside the gene matches: 20. The CDR3 here is CASSGPSRDREGYYEQYF. CDR3 in DNA: TGTGCCAGCTCCGGCCCCTCACGGGACAGGGAGGGATACTACGAGCAGTACTTC.

The chain couples TRBV29-1 to TRBJ2-3; 7 bases agree with TRBD2. V was pared by 1 base and J by 6 bases, with 4 bases of the junction left unmatched. From germline, CDR1 is SQVTM and CDR2 ANQGSEA. The CDR3 covers 13 residues. The CDR3, as DNA: TGCAGCGTTGAAGGGGCGGGAGTGGATACGCAGTATTTT. It specifies CSVEGAGVDTQYF.

As for this clone: One end of the junction does not line up with germline, which may come from a read error. The rearrangement uses TRBV7-7 and TRBJ2-5; 7 bases fit TRBD2. This CDR3 comprises 17 residues. The germline CDR1 and CDR2 sequences are SSHAT and FNYEAQ (reference sequence). In DNA, the CDR3 is TGTGCTAGCAGCAGGACCCCGGGGGGAGGGAAAATGGAGACCCAGTACTTC. Amino acids: CASSRTPGGGKMETQYF.

The chain carries TRBV11-3 and TRBJ2-6, with TRBD1 identical over 7 bases. Germline V lookup: CDR1 SGHNT, CDR2 YENEEA. V was pared by 10 bases and J by 0 bases, with 6 bases of the junction left unmatched. The CDR3 sequence is 15 residues long. CDR3 bases: TGTGCCATCGAGACAGGGAGCTCTGGGGCCAACGTCCTGACTTTC. It encodes CAIETGSSGANVLTF. Full variable domain (rest looked up from reference TRBV11-3 and TRBJ2-6): EAGVVQSPRYKIIEKKQPVAFWCNPISGHNTLYWYLQNLGQGPELLIRYENEEAVDDSQLPKDRFSAERLKGVDSTLKIQPAELGDSAVYLCAIETGSSGANVLTFGAGSRLTVL.

The CDR3 DNA sequence: TGTGCTAGTGGTTTGGTACTGTTTCAGGGTACCTATGGCTACACCTTC. It translates to CASGLVLFQGTYGYTF. The chain combines TRBV12-5 with TRBJ1-2; D is possibly TRBD1 (5 bases). Germline assignment: CDR1 LGHNT and CDR2 FRNRAP. The CDR3 length is 16 residues. Trimming cost V 0 bases and J 4 bases, with 15 bases left between them. The full variable domain, rest sourced from reference TRBV12-5 and TRBJ1-2, is DARVTQTPRHKVTEMGQEVTMRCQPILGHNTVFWYRQTMMQGLELLAYFRNRAPLDDSGMPKDRFSAEMPDATLATLKIQPSEPRDSAVYFCASGLVLFQGTYGYTFGSGTRLTVV.

Comments on this clone: This sample includes further DNA sequences coding for the same CDR3. The chain combines TRBV20-1 with TRBJ2-3; unclear D gene. The germline V gene has CDR1 DFQATT and CDR2 SNEGSKA (reference sequence). The CDR3 loop spans 11 amino acids. Trimming removed 6 bases at V and 4 bases at J, with 8 bases between. DNA for the CDR3: TGCAGTGCCCGGTTTGCAGATACGCAGTATTTT. Translation gives CSARFADTQYF.

This rearrangement joins TRBV15 to TRBJ1-1, with D unresolved. The V end lost 3 bases, the J end lost 1 base, and 9 bases lay between the germline ends. CDR1 LNHNV and CDR2 YYDKDF come from the germline V gene (reference sequence). The CDR3 totals 14 residues. The CDR3 reads CATSRGAANTEAFF. As DNA, the CDR3 is TGTGCCACCAGCAGGGGAGCAGCGAACACTGAAGCTTTCTTT.

The chain has TRBV5-1 and TRBJ2-1; 9 bases fit TRBD1. This CDR3 comprises 15 residues. CDR1 SGHRS and CDR2 YFSETQ come from the germline V gene. After removal of 4 bases from V and 5 bases from J, the junction contained 7 bases not matched to a gene. CDR3 sequence (DNA): TGCGCCAGCAGCCTCTCCGGACAGGGGAACAATGAGCAGTTCTTC. Its translation: CASSLSGQGNNEQFF.